A single sample gave rise to the 17 T cell receptor beta chains below, sequenced in a study of T cell changes during pregnancy in multiple sclerosis. Profiling relied on immunoSEQ multiplex PCR, and the TCRdb table lists in-frame clones only, not all of them. The data hold about 40,000 clones, with 93% observed a single time. Source: CD4+ T cells from peripheral blood mononuclear cells, taken in the first trimester of pregnancy. These receptor sequences come from a female donor with multiple sclerosis, enrolled in a pregnancy study.

The genes are TRBV30 and TRBJ1-2; TRBD1 is a possible D gene (5 bases). The V end was cut by 0 bases, the J end by 6 bases, with 11 bases between. This CDR3 is 13 amino acids long. Germline CDR1 reads GTSNPN; CDR2 reads SVGIG (reference sequence). The CDR3 region has the DNA TGTGCCTGGAGTGTAATACCAGGGAATGGCTACACCTTC. Translated: CAWSVIPGNGYTF.

V and J are TRBV4-1 and TRBJ1-5; 10 nucleotides line up with TRBD1. Trimming cost V 0 bases and J 0 bases; bases outside gene matches: 11. Germline V gene lookup returns CDR1 MGHRA and CDR2 YSYEKL. The CDR3 runs to 20 residues. CDR3 sequence reads: CASSQDSGTGAQYSNQPQHF. The DNA of the CDR3 is TGCGCCAGCAGCCAAGATAGCGGGACAGGGGCCCAGTATAGCAATCAGCCCCAGCATTTT.

The rearrangement links TRBV7-9 to TRBJ2-7, with 9 bases aligning to TRBD2. CDR3 length: 17 amino acids. Per the germline V gene, CDR1 is SEHNR and CDR2 is FQNEAQ (reference sequence). J was trimmed by 3 bases and V by 5 bases; bases with no gene match: 14. The DNA of the CDR3 is TGTGCCAGCAGCCTCCAGCCCTTTCGCGGGAGGGACTACGAGCAGTACTTC. Its protein product is CASSLQPFRGRDYEQYF.

V and J are TRBV4-1 and TRBJ1-2; perhaps TRBD1 as D (6 bases). Germline V gene sequence: CDR1 MGHRA, CDR2 YSYEKL. This CDR3 comprises 14 residues. The V gene lost 2 bases and the J gene lost 8 bases, with 15 bases spanning the gap. CDR3 loop: CASSQTGLGSGYTF. DNA of the CDR3: TGCGCCAGCAGCCAAACAGGGTTGGGTTCGGGCTACACCTTC.

J is TRBJ2-1 and V is TRBV7-3; TRBD2 matches at 8 bases. The CDR3 length is 15 residues. V lost 10 bases, J lost 9 bases, and 17 bases stayed unmatched. Germline CDR1 is SGHTA and CDR2 is FQGTGA. The CDR3 bases are TGTGCCACGTCCTTAGCGGGGAAAACATCTAGTGAGCAGTTCTTC. Its translation is CATSLAGKTSSEQFF.

The chain employs TRBV7-9 and TRBJ2-7, with no clear D. The CDR3 contains 14 residues. V was clipped by 1 base and J by 2 bases, with 9 bases between them. Germline CDR1 and CDR2: SEHNR and FQNEAQ (reference sequence). CDR3 DNA sequence: TGTGCCAGCAGCTTAGTTCCTAGTACCTACGAGCAGTACTTC. Protein product: CASSLVPSTYEQYF.

V usage is TRBV13 and J usage is TRBJ2-1; TRBD2 aligns across 7 bases. The junction had 8 bases not matched to a gene; V was cut back by 0 bases and J by 6 bases. The CDR3 extends over 16 amino acids. CDR1 is PRHDT and CDR2 is FYEKMQ in the germline V gene (reference sequence). This CDR3 is CASSLGRLATVNEQFF. The DNA for the CDR3 is TGTGCCAGCAGCTTAGGTCGACTAGCTACGGTCAATGAGCAGTTCTTC.

The chain joins TRBV10-3 to TRBJ2-7; 11 bases match TRBD2. Germline lookup yields CDR1 ENHRY and CDR2 SYGVKD. This CDR3 comprises 15 residues. V dropped 5 bases and J dropped 10; count of bases not matched to a gene: 13. CDR3 in DNA: TGTGCCATCAGTTTGGATTCGGTACTAGCGGGAGCTCAGTACTTC. It is translated as CAISLDSVLAGAQYF.

V is TRBV27 and J is TRBJ2-1; 7 positions agree with TRBD1. J lost 4 bases, V lost 5 bases, and 11 bases had no gene match. The germline V gene has CDR1 MNHEY and CDR2 SMNVEV (reference sequence). This CDR3 is 16 amino acids long. Written as DNA, the CDR3 is TGTGCCAGCAGTCGAAACCCCGGGACAGTTTACAATGAGCAGTTCTTC. It encodes CASSRNPGTVYNEQFF.

Written as DNA, the CDR3 is TGTGCCAGCAGCGAAAGCGGGAGGCCCGGGCAGTACTTC. Protein: CASSESGRPGQYF. The V call is TRBV7-9, the J call TRBJ2-7; 9 nucleotides align to TRBD2. V was clipped by 5 bases and J by 9 bases; unmatched bases: 8. Germline loops: CDR1 SEHNR, CDR2 FQNEAQ (reference sequence). There are 13 residues in the CDR3.

This clone was observed a handful of times. The J gene is TRBJ1-3, the V gene TRBV7-9; D is undetermined. This CDR3 spans 13 amino acids. V shed 7 bases and J shed 0 bases, with 7 bases lying between them. Germline V gives CDR1 SEHNR, CDR2 FQNEAQ (reference sequence). This chain's CDR3 is CASKEGSGNTIYF. CDR3 nucleotide sequence: TGTGCCAGCAAGGAGGGCTCTGGAAACACCATATATTTT.

The gene calls are TRBV19 and TRBJ2-2; TRBD2 is a possible D gene (6 bases). Germline loops: CDR1 LNHDA, CDR2 SQIVND (reference sequence). The ends were cut back, 3 bases at V and 5 bases at J, with 10 bases in the middle. The length of the CDR3 is 14 residues. The CDR3 here is CASSITAGTGELFF. CDR3 in DNA: TGTGCCAGTAGTATCACGGCGGGGACCGGGGAGCTGTTTTTT.

The chain joins TRBV6-1 to TRBJ2-7; TRBD2 is a possible D gene (6 bases). The CDR3 is 15 residues long. CDR1 MNHNS and CDR2 SASEGT come from the germline V gene. The V end was cut by 8 bases, the J end by 0 bases, with 17 bases between. CDR3 protein: CASGRGTVLSYEQYF. CDR3 in DNA: TGTGCCAGCGGCCGAGGGACTGTCCTCTCCTACGAGCAGTACTTC.

The V call is TRBV7-9, the J call TRBJ1-2; no clear D gene. The length of the CDR3 is 14 residues. The V end was cut by 2 bases, the J end by 8 bases, with 15 bases between. CDR1 is SEHNR and CDR2 is FQNEAQ in the germline V gene (reference sequence). CDR3 nucleotides: TGTGCCAGCAGCTTACTTGGAGCCGACGGGGGCTACACCTTC. Translation gives CASSLLGADGGYTF.

This rearrangement joins TRBV27 to TRBJ2-7, with 7 positions matching TRBD2. With 3 bases clipped from V and 7 bases from J, the junction kept 9 bases outside the gene matches. The length of the CDR3 is 14 residues. Germline lookup yields CDR1 MNHEY and CDR2 SMNVEV (reference sequence). The CDR3 DNA reads as TGTGCCAGCAGTTTTGCGGGAGAAACGGGGGAGCAGTACTTC. It encodes CASSFAGETGEQYF.

The genes are TRBV28 and TRBJ1-5; D is perhaps TRBD1 (6 bases). Germline-derived CDR1 and CDR2 are MDHEN and SYDVKM. V lost 5 bases and J 2 bases, leaving 22 bases between the germline ends. The CDR3 consists of 18 residues. The CDR3 DNA reads TGTGCCAGCAGTCCCTTGTTCCTTAGGGCAGGGGGCAATCAGCCCCAGCATTTT. This encodes CASSPLFLRAGGNQPQHF.

For the CDR3, the DNA is TGTGCCAGCAGCCCCCAGCGGGGTACCTACGAGCAGTACTTC. Its translation is CASSPQRGTYEQYF. The chain is built from TRBV7-2 and TRBJ2-7; TRBD2 matches 7 bases. This CDR3 region has 14 residues. The germline V gene has CDR1 SGHTA and CDR2 FQGNSA. J was trimmed by 2 bases and V by 5 bases; bases with no gene match: 6.